The rows below give T cell receptor beta chains drawn from one sample of a study of cytomegalovirus exposure and HLA in healthy donors. Clones were read by immunoSEQ multiplex PCR, and TCRdb kept only the in-frame ones, dropping some. The table shows more than 150,000 clones, with 65% to 85% occurring only once. The sample was PBMCs. The receptor source for this set is a girl aged 5 to 17 in good health and CMV-seropositive. CDR3s include the opening cysteine and the closing phenylalanine or tryptophan. Fields, in order: clone size, CDR3 length, D gene, J gene, V gene, CDR3 DNA, CDR3 protein. A D gene is named only where the DNA matches it firmly. The size field is filled for only some rows; it gives once, few, many or a size class.

. 14 . TRBJ2-4 TRBV7-2 TGTGCCAGCAGCCTACCTGACAGACCCTACATTCAGTACTTC CASSLPDRPYIQYF
medium-sized 14 . TRBJ1-3 TRBV5-1 TGCGCCAGCCGGGTGGATCCCTCTGGAAACACCATATATTTT CASRVDPSGNTIYF
. 15 . TRBJ2-7 TRBV6-5 TGTGCCAGCAGCAAGGGAGCAACCCGAGGATACGAGCAGTACTTC CASSKGATRGYEQYF
. 14 TRBD2 TRBJ2-5 TRBV5-8 TGTGCCAGCAGCCGAAAACTAGCGAGAGAGACCCAGTACTTC CASSRKLARETQYF
. 15 TRBD1 TRBJ2-1 TRBV27 TGTGCCAGCAGTTTATCCCGGACAGGGGGCGTTGAGCAGTTCTTC CASSLSRTGGVEQFF
. 16 . TRBJ2-7 TRBV5-8 TGTGCCAGCAGCTTTTTGGACTACCGGGGGTCCTACGAGCAGTACTTC CASSFLDYRGSYEQYF
few 15 TRBD2 TRBJ2-5 TRBV5-1 TGCGCCAGCAGCTTAGCGGGAGGGCGTGAAGAGACCCAGTACTTC CASSLAGGREETQYF
. 16 TRBD1 TRBJ2-1 TRBV6-1 TGTGCCAGCAGTGAAGAGGACAGGGGTATCTACAATGAGCAGTTCTTC CASSEEDRGIYNEQFF
few 15 . TRBJ2-7 TRBV7-9 TGTGCCAGCAGCTTATCCTCAGGGAAGCCCTACGAGCAGTACTTC CASSLSSGKPYEQYF
. 15 TRBD2 TRBJ2-4 TRBV2 TGTGCCAGCCTCGGGTCTAGCGGGAGGAAATACATTCAGTACTTC CASLGSSGRKYIQYF
. 15 TRBD1 TRBJ1-1 TRBV5-8 TGTGCCAGCAGCTTGAGGAGGGGGCGGAACACTGAAGCTTTCTTT CASSLRRGRNTEAFF
. 15 TRBD1 TRBJ2-7 TRBV9 TGTGCCAGCAGCGTAGCGCCAGGGGGCTACTACGAGCAGTACTTC CASSVAPGGYYEQYF
. 14 . TRBJ1-4 TRBV5-8 TGTGCCAGCAGCTTGGAGTCTGAGGAAGAAAAACTGTTTTTT CASSLESEEEKLFF
. 11 . TRBJ2-5 TRBV5-1 TGCGCCAGCACCAGGGAATTGATCCAGTACTTC CASTRELIQYF
. 17 . TRBJ2-2 TRBV4-1 TGCGCCAGCAGCCAAGATAGTCTGGACTGGGGTACCGGGGAGCTGTTTTTT CASSQDSLDWGTGELFF
. 19 . TRBJ1-2 TRBV10-3 TGTGCCATCAGTGAGCCGGGAACCGGGAATTTCAGGAGTCCCTATGGCTACACCTTC CAISEPGTGNFRSPYGYTF